These 14 T cell receptor beta chains were sequenced from one sample in a study of T-cell reconstitution after alpha-beta-depleted transplantation in children. Preparing the TCRbeta library involved the use of unique molecular identifiers. MiXCR, run by TCRdb on the PCR reads, gives a single entry per CDR3 protein. The sample has almost 500,000 distinct CDR3 sequences; roughly a tenth are singletons. The sample was PBMCs, taken before TCRalphabeta/CD19-depleted stem cell transplant. These receptor sequences come from a child aged 2-15 years with inherited bone marrow failure, due to receive a stem cell transplant.

This clonotype showed up many times. The rearrangement uses TRBV20-1 and TRBJ2-5; tentative D call: TRBD1 (5 bases). CDR1 is DFQATT, CDR2 SNEGSKA, per germline (reference sequence). This CDR3 region has 14 residues. The germline V and J ends were trimmed by 2 bases and 4 bases, with 14 bases remaining between them. The CDR3 DNA reads as TGCAGTGCTAGACAACGGTCAGGGTTAGAGACCCAGTACTTC. Translated: CSARQRSGLETQYF.

This clonotype has a count of ten or more. The rearrangement joins TRBV7-2 to TRBJ1-5, with TRBD1 identical over 7 bases. Germline CDR1 and CDR2: SGHTA and FQGNSA. This CDR3 has 15 residues. V lost 4 bases and J lost 4; bases outside the gene matches: 7. The CDR3 protein is CASSSSGTENQPQHF. The CDR3 DNA is TGTGCCAGCAGCTCCAGCGGGACAGAAAATCAGCCCCAGCATTTT.

This clonotype was counted at least ten times. The rearrangement links TRBV20-1 to TRBJ2-7; a weak D match, TRBD1 (5 bases). V was shortened by 3 bases and J by 1 base, with 10 bases between the two germline ends. The germline V gene has CDR1 DFQATT and CDR2 SNEGSKA (reference sequence). CDR3 size: 13 residues. DNA for the CDR3: TGCAGTGCTAGCAGACAGAATTCCTACGAGCAGTACTTC. Encoded protein: CSASRQNSYEQYF.

In this sample, this clonotype turned up many times. The V call is TRBV29-1, the J call TRBJ2-3; 8 nucleotides match TRBD2. Looked up from germline, CDR1 is SQVTM and CDR2 is ANQGSEA. After removal of 0 bases from V and 0 bases from J, the junction contained 5 bases not matched to a gene. The CDR3 covers 16 residues. CDR3 nucleotide sequence: TGCAGCGTTGAAGATTGGGGACTAGGAAGCACAGATACGCAGTATTTT. This translates into CSVEDWGLGSTDTQYF.

This clonotype was seen many times. The rearrangement links TRBV7-2 to TRBJ2-1; D is possibly TRBD1 or TRBD2 (5 bases each). The CDR3 is 14 amino acids. V lost 8 bases and J lost 6, with 17 bases in between. The germline gives CDR1 SGHTA, CDR2 FQGNSA. CDR3 sequence reads: CASGRFRDANEQFF. The CDR3 DNA reads TGTGCCAGCGGCCGATTCCGGGACGCCAATGAGCAGTTCTTC. Full variable domain (rest looked up from reference TRBV7-2 and TRBJ2-1): GAGVSQSPSNKVTEKGKDVELRCDPISGHTALYWYRQSLGQGLEFLIYFQGNSAPDKSGLPSDRFSAERTGGSVSTLTIQRTQQEDSAVYLCASGRFRDANEQFFGPGTRLTVL.

This clonotype was recorded at least ten times. The CDR3 sequence: CASSLSTPGYRNTEAFF. DNA for the CDR3: TGTGCCAGCAGTTTATCAACCCCAGGGTATCGGAACACTGAAGCTTTCTTT. This chain uses TRBV28 with TRBJ1-1; tentatively, D is TRBD1 (5 bases). This CDR3 has 17 residues. Trimming stripped 1 base from V and 1 base from J, with 16 bases between. CDR1 and CDR2 from the germline V gene are MDHEN and SYDVKM.

The rearrangement uses TRBV19 and TRBJ1-5; 7 bases agree with TRBD1. This CDR3 region has 14 residues. Germline V gene lookup returns CDR1 LNHDA and CDR2 SQIVND (reference sequence). The J segment lost 5 bases and the V segment lost 9 bases, leaving 10 bases of the junction unmatched. The CDR3 loop reads CASSLRGSHQPQHF. The CDR3, as DNA: TGTGCCAGCAGTCTCAGGGGGTCTCATCAGCCCCAGCATTTT.

This clonotype has at least ten counts. The rearrangement joins TRBV5-1 to TRBJ2-6; D might be TRBD1 (5 bases). The length of the CDR3 is 18 residues. Germline V CDR1 and CDR2: SGHRS, YFSETQ. Trimming removed 4 bases from V and 10 bases from J, with 27 bases in between. Here the CDR3 DNA reads TGCGCCAGCAGCCCCAGGGCCGAGTATACCTCTGGGGAAAACGTCCTGACTTTC. It yields the protein CASSPRAEYTSGENVLTF.

This clonotype was recorded many times. The chain joins TRBV20-1 to TRBJ2-1, with TRBD2 matching over 7 bases. Trimming at V came to 5 bases and at J to 2 bases, leaving 6 bases not matched to a gene. The V gene's germline CDR1 is DFQATT and CDR2 SNEGSKA (reference sequence). This CDR3 spans 14 amino acids. The CDR3 loop is CSAAVAGPYNEQFF. The CDR3 coding sequence is TGCAGTGCTGCCGTAGCGGGTCCCTACAATGAGCAGTTCTTC.

This clonotype was observed many times. The rearrangement uses TRBV10-3 and TRBJ2-4; D possibly corresponds to TRBD2 (6 bases). The CDR3 consists of 12 residues. Germline V gives CDR1 ENHRY, CDR2 SYGVKD. V lost 10 bases and J lost 6, with 13 bases in between. This chain's CDR3 is CANRREINIQYF. The CDR3 DNA sequence: TGTGCCAACAGACGGGAGATAAACATTCAGTACTTC.

Worth noting for this clonotype: A much larger clone lies a single base off, so this may be a read error. The V call is TRBV6-1, the J call TRBJ2-3; tentative D call: TRBD2 (6 bases). Germline CDR1 reads MNHNS; CDR2 reads SASEGT. This CDR3 contains 13 residues. The ends were cut back, 6 bases at V and 2 bases at J, with 9 bases in the middle. The DNA for the CDR3 is TGTGCCAGCAGAGGAGGGACCACAGATACGCAGTATTTT. It codes for CASRGGTTDTQYF.

This clonotype was recorded at least ten times. V gene TRBV12-5 combines with J gene TRBJ2-1; D gene uncertain. V lost 1 base to trimming and J lost 3 bases, with 7 bases between them. Germline lookup yields CDR1 LGHNT and CDR2 FRNRAP. The CDR3 covers 14 residues. This CDR3 is CASGLAHLYNEQFF. CDR3 DNA: TGTGCTAGTGGTTTGGCCCACCTCTACAATGAGCAGTTCTTC.

This clonotype showed up many times. This sequence joins TRBV20-1 and TRBJ2-1, with TRBD2 matching 7 bases. The CDR3 consists of 15 residues. Germline CDR1 reads DFQATT; CDR2 reads SNEGSKA (reference sequence). V dropped 6 bases and J dropped 2; count of bases not matched to a gene: 10. The CDR3, as DNA: TGCAGTGCCGCTGGCCTAGCGGAAACCTACAATGAGCAGTTCTTC. This encodes CSAAGLAETYNEQFF.

In this sample, this clonotype turned up many times. This chain links TRBV3-1 with TRBJ2-7; 14 positions agree with TRBD2. Trimming removed 5 bases from V and 6 bases from J; junction bases left unmatched: 9. The germline CDR1 and CDR2 sequences are LGHDT and YNNKEL (reference sequence). This CDR3 is built from 16 residues. In nucleotides, the CDR3 is TGTGCCAGCAGCTCCCAACCCGGACTAGCGGGAGGCGAGCAGTACTTC. It encodes CASSSQPGLAGGEQYF.